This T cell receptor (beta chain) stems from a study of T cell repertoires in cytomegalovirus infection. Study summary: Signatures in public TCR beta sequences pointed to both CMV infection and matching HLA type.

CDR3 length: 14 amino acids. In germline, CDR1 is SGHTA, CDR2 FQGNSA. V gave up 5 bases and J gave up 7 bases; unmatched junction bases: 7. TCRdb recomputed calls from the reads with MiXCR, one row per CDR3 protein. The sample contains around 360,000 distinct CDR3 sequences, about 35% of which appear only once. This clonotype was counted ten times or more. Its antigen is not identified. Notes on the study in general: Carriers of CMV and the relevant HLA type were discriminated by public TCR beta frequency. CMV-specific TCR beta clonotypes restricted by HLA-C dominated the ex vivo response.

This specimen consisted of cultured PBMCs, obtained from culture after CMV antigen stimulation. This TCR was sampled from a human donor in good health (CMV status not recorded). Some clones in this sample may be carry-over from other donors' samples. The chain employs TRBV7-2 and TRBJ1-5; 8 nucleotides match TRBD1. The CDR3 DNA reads TGTGCCAGCAGCCTACAGACAGGGGACCAGCCCCAGCATTTT. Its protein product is CASSLQTGDQPQHF.